This TCR beta chain originates from a study of blood T cell repertoires in COVID-19. Study-wide context: Acute and convalescent COVID-19 specimens originated in the United States, Italy and Spain. Sources were T cells, B-cell-depleted T cells, or PBMCs; the material itself was cDNA or gDNA.

Germline V lookup: CDR1 SGHRS, CDR2 YFSETQ. The CDR3 contains 13 residues. Trimming left V 5 bases short and J 0 bases short, with 8 bases between. Method: immunoSEQ multiplex PCR; TCRdb's copy keeps in-frame clones and lacks some. The sample lists some 530,000 clones; 70% to 90% were seen once. Participants came from about 24 US areas, aged roughly 18 to 89 years. The clonotype comes from a woman aged 60-75 years who had recovered from COVID-19. Sequenced sample: PBMCs or T cells enriched from blood (not recorded which). This chain links TRBV5-1 with TRBJ1-1, with D perhaps TRBD1 (5 bases). This chain's CDR3 is CASREGLNTEAFF. In DNA, the CDR3 is TGCGCCAGCAGGGAGGGGTTGAACACTGAAGCTTTCTTT. The entire variable domain, with the rest obtained from reference TRBV5-1 and TRBJ1-1, is as follows: KAGVTQTPRYLIKTRGQQVTLSCSPISGHRSVSWYQQTPGQGLQFLFEYFSETQRNKGNFPGRFSGRQFSNSRSEMNVSTLELGDSALYLCASREGLNTEAFFGQGTRLTVV.